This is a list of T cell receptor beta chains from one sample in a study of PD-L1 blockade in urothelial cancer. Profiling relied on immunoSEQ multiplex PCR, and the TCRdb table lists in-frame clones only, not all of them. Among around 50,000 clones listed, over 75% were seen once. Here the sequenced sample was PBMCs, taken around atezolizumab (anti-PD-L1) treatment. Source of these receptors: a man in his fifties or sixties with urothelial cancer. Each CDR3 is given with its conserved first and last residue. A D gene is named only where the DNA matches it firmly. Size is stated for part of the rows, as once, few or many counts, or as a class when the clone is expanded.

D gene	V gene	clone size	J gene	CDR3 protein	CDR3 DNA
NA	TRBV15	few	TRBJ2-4	CATSKGGGKNIQYF	TGTGCCACCAGCAAGGGGGGGGGCAAAAACATTCAGTACTTC
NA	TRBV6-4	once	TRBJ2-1	CALLIAVGEQFF	TGTGCCCTTTTAATCGCAGTTGGTGAGCAGTTCTTC
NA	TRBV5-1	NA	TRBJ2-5	CASSPGILETQYF	TGCGCCAGCAGCCCGGGAATATTGGAGACCCAGTACTTC
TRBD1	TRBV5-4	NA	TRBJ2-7	CASRGTEYVQYF	TGTGCCAGCAGAGGGACAGAGTACGTGCAGTACTTC
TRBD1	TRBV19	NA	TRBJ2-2	CASSMGQGTGELFF	TGTGCCAGTAGTATGGGACAGGGTACCGGGGAGCTGTTTTTT
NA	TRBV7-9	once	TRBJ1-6	CASSSSRGGNSPLHF	TGTGCCAGCAGCTCAAGCAGAGGTGGAAATTCACCCCTCCACTTT
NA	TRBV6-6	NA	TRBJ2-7	CASSRTENYEQYF	TGTGCCAGCAGCCGGACTGAGAACTACGAGCAGTACTTC
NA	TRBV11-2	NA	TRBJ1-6	CASSLGLSYNSPLHF	TGTGCCAGCAGCTTGGGGCTCAGCTATAATTCACCCCTCCACTTT
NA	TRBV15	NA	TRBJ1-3	CATSRGTGNTIYF	TGTGCCACCAGCAGAGGGACAGGAAACACCATATATTTT
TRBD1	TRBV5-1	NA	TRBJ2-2	CASRDSENTGELFF	TGCGCCAGCCGGGACAGCGAGAACACCGGGGAGCTGTTTTTT
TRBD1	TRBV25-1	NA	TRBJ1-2	CATTGAYGYTF	TGTGCCACGACAGGGGCCTATGGCTACACCTTC
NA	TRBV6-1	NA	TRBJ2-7	CASSDSWRGAMEQYF	TGTGCCAGCAGTGATTCGTGGCGGGGAGCTATGGAGCAGTACTTC
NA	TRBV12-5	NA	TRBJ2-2	CASGFNTGELFF	TGTGCTAGTGGTTTTAATACCGGGGAGCTGTTTTTT
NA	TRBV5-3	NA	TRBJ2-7	CARRPTSFYTSWTLGGESYEQYF	TGTGCCAGAAGGCCGACTAGCTTTTATACCTCCTGGACCTTAGGGGGGGAGTCGTACGAGCAGTACTTC
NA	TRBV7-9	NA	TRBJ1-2	CASQGQHRGYGYTF	TGTGCCAGCCAAGGACAGCACCGAGGCTATGGCTACACCTTC
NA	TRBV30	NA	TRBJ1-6	CACGLGWRGSLHF	TGTGCCTGCGGTCTGGGGTGGAGGGGATCCCTCCACTTT
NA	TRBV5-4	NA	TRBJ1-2	CASSLGTSYGYTF	TGTGCCAGCAGCTTGGGCACTTCCTATGGCTACACCTTC
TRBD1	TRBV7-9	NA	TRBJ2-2	CASSSQTGQGGELFF	TGTGCCAGCAGCTCCCAGACAGGGCAGGGCGGGGAGCTGTTTTTT
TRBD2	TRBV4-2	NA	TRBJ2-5	CASSQLGGGPQETQYF	TGTGCCAGCAGCCAATTAGGCGGGGGACCCCAAGAGACCCAGTACTTC
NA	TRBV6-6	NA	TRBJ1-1	CASNLQGGDPEAFF	TGTGCCAGCAATCTTCAGGGAGGGGACCCTGAAGCTTTCTTT
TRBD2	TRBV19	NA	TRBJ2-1	CASSPQSTRGGYNEQFF	TGTGCCAGTAGTCCCCAAAGCACTAGGGGAGGGTACAATGAGCAGTTCTTC
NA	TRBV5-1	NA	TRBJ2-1	CASSLGKFGEQFF	TGCGCCAGCAGCTTGGGAAAATTCGGTGAGCAGTTCTTC
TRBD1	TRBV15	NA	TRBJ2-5	CATSRGVDRGKETQYF	TGTGCCACCAGCAGAGGGGTTGACAGGGGGAAGGAGACCCAGTACTTC
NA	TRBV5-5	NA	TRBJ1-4	CASSLEGGNEKLFF	TGTGCCAGCAGCTTGGAAGGGGGTAATGAAAAACTGTTTTTT